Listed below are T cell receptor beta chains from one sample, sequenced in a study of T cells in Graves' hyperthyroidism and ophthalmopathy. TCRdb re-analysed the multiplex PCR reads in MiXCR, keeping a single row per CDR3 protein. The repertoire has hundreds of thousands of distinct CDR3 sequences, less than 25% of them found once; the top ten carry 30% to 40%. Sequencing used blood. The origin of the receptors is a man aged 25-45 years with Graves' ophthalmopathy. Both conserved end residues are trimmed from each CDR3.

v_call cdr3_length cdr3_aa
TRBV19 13 ASSIRQENNQPQH
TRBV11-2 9 ASSFGPEQY
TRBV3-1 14 ASSQVGLAAKNEQF
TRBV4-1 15 ASSQGGLAGGTDTQY
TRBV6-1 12 ASTQSVSSYEQY
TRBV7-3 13 ASSQSGTQYNEQF
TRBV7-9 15 ASSLGVGLSSYNEQF
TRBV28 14 ASSLPSSGISYEQY
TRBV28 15 ASSFLERDFTYNEQF
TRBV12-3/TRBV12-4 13 ASSLVGDGAREQY
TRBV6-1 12 ASSGRDRDYEQY
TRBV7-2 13 ASSFVAGEKRGYT
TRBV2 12 ASSEEVSSYEQY
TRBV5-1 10 ASSGQNTEAF
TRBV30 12 AWSVLAGSYEQY
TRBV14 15 ASSRFIQSGRRTEAF
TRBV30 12 AWSVAGAYNEQF
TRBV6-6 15 ASSYSVMETANTEAF
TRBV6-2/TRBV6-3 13 ASSPDRGHFYEQY
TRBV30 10 AWSHGNSPLH
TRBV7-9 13 ASSFGQGEAGELF
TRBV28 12 ASSPGLDTGELF
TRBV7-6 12 ASSAGVRADEQY
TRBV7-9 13 ASSPPSSGYNEQF
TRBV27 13 ASRGLRGEAEKLF
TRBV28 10 ASSPPNQPQH
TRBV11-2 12 ASSLAMGLTEQF
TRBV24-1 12 ATSDAGHSRGYT
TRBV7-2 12 ASSLRSIPAELF
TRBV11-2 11 ASRYTGADTQY
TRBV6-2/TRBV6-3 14 ASRGTGAAYTGELF